This T cell receptor beta chain was identified in a study of regulatory T cells in long-lasting Graves disease. Remarks on this clonotype: Its specificity is unknown.

Study-wide points: Examination was confined to peripheral blood, excluding thyroid tissue. Whereas about a thousand public clonotypes were shared by new patients, persistent patients shared more, at around 2,700.

The time point is: newly diagnosed GD, antithyroid drugs for less than 3 months. PBMC RNA served as the TCR library source. EDTA tubes received approximately 8.4 milliliters of collected peripheral blood. iRepertoire HTBI primers and Arm-PCR of CDR3 regions built TCR beta libraries. A single record per CDR3 protein comes from TCRdb applying MiXCR to the multiplex PCR reads. The table includes 400,000 to 550,000 distinct CDR3 sequences, around 17% detected once. The CDR3 runs to 13 residues. V lost 0 bases, J lost 3 bases, and 3 bases lay in between. Looked up from germline, CDR1 is MNHEY and CDR2 is SVGEGT. Another study also made use of these data, one on T cells in Graves' hyperthyroidism and ophthalmopathy. From that paper: The study excluded patients with uncontrolled infection, other autoimmune disease, pregnancy or lactation.

This TCR was recovered from a woman between 18 and 29 years old with Graves disease. Sequenced material: peripheral blood mononuclear cells (PBMCs), taken at new diagnosis, from a patient treated with antithyroid drugs. The gene calls are TRBV6-2 or TRBV6-3 and TRBJ1-5; D not certain. This CDR3 is CASSYSDNQPQHF. The CDR3 bases are TGTGCCAGCAGTTACTCGGACAATCAGCCCCAGCATTTT.